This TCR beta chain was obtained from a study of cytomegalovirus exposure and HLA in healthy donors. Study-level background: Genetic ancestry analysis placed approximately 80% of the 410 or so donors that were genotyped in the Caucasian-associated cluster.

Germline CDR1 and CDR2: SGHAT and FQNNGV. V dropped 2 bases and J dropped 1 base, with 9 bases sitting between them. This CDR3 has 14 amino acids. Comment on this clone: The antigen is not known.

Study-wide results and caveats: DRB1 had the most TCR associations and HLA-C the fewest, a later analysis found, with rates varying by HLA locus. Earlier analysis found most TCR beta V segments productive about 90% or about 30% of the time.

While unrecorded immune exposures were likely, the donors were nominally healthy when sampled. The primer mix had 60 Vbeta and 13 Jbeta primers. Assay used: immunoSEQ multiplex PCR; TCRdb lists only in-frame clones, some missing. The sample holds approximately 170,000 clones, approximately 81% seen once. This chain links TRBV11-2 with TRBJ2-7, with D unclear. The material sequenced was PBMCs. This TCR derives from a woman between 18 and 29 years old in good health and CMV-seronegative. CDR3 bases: TGTGCCAGCAGCTTATCGCGGAGTTCCTACGAGCAGTACTTC. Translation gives CASSLSRSSYEQYF.